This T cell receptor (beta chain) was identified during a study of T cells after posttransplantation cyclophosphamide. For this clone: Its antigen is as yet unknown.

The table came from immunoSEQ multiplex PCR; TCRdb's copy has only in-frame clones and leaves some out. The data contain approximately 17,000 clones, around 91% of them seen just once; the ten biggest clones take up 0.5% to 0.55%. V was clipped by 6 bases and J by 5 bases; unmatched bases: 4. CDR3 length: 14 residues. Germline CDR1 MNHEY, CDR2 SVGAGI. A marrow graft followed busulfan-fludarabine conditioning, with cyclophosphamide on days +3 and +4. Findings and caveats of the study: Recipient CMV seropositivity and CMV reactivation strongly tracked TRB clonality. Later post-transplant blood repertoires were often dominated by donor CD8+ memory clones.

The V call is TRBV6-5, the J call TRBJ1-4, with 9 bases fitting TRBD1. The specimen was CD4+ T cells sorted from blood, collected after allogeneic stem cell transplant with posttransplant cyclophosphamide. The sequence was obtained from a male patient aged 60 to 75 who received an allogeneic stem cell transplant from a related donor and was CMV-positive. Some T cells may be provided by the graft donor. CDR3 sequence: CASRPGTGNEKLFF. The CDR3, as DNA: TGTGCCAGCAGACCCGGGACAGGGAATGAAAAACTGTTTTTT.